This record concerns one TCR beta chain sequence. The antigen remains undetermined. Trimming left V 1 base short and J 1 base short, with 7 bases between. Germline CDR1 is SEHNR and CDR2 is FQNEAQ (reference sequence). The CDR3 has 14 residues. The PCR contained 60 Vbeta and 13 Jbeta primers. Sequencing used immunoSEQ multiplex PCR; TCRdb keeps in-frame clones, though not all of them. Seen here are under 200,000 clones, about 80% observed once, and the top ten hold about 4.7%. This sample was included in a study of cytomegalovirus exposure and HLA in healthy donors. General study findings and limits: In a later analysis, a genetic analysis reported fewer productive-TCR N-insertions in an Asian-associated ancestry cluster than the cohort average. CMV serostatus alone was available as immune exposure information. From TCR beta sequences, most subjects' HLA-A and HLA-B alleles were reportedly predicted accurately. Approximately 18,000 TCR beta sequences were associated with HLA alleles at 0.05 false discovery rate in a later analysis.

The specimen was PBMCs. The chain joins TRBV7-9 to TRBJ1-1; D uncertain. The receptor was isolated from a man younger than 45 in good health and CMV-seronegative. The CDR3 here is CASSLVRENTEAFF. As DNA, the CDR3 is TGTGCCAGCAGCTTAGTTCGGGAGAACACTGAAGCTTTCTTT.